The present T cell receptor (beta chain) was sequenced within a study of cytomegalovirus exposure and HLA in healthy donors. PCR amplification relied on 60 Vbeta primers (plus 13 Jbeta primers). TCRdb's table, derived via immunoSEQ multiplex PCR, lists solely in-frame clones and lacks some. This sample has fewer than 120,000 clones, with about 80% found just once. CDR3 length equals 13 residues. Germline lookup yields CDR1 LNHDA and CDR2 SQIVND (reference sequence). The germline V and J ends were trimmed by 1 base and 14 bases, with 12 bases remaining between them. The chain couples TRBV19 to TRBJ1-6, with D perhaps TRBD1 (5 bases). The receptor was isolated from a man aged 30-40 years in good health and CMV-seropositive. Specimen: PBMCs. The CDR3 region is CASSIGGGPALHF. The CDR3 DNA is TGTGCCAGTAGTATAGGGGGGGGTCCGGCCCTCCACTTT.